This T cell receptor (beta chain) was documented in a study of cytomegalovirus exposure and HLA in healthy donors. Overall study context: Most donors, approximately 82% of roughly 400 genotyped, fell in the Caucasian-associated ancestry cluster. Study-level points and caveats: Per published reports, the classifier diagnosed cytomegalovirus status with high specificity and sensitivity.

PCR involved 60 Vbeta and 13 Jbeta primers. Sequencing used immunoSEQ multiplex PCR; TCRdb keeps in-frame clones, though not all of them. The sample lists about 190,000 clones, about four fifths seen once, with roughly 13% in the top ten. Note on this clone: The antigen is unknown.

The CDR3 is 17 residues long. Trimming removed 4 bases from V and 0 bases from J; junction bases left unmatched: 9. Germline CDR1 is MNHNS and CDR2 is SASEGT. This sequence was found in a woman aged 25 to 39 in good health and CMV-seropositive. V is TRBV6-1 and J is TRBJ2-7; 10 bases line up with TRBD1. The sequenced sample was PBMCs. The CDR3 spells CASSAWTGGTGSYEQYF. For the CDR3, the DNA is TGTGCCAGCAGTGCATGGACAGGGGGAACGGGCTCCTACGAGCAGTACTTC.